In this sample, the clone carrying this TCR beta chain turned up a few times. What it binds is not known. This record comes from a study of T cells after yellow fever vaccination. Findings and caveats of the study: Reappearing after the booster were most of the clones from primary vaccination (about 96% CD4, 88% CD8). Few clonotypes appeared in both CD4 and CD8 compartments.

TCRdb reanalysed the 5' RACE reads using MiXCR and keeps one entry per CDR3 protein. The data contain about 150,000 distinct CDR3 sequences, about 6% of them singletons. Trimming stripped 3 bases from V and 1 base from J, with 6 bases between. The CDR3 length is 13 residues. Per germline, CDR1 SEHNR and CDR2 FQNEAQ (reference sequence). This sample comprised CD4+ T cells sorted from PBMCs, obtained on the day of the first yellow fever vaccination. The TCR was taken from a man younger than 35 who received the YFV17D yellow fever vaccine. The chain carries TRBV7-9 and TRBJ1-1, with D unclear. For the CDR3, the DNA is TGTGCCAGCAGCTTTTCCGAGAACACTGAAGCTTTCTTT. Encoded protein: CASSFSENTEAFF.